A selection of T cell receptor beta chains follows, all from one sample in a study of cytomegalovirus exposure and HLA in healthy donors. Here immunoSEQ multiplex PCR was the method, and the copy in TCRdb shows in-frame clones only, minus some. The table includes some 170,000 clones, around 87% detected once. Material: PBMCs. The receptors were gathered from a woman aged 25-40 years in good health and CMV-seronegative. Both conserved end residues are trimmed from each CDR3. The order of the fields is J gene, V gene, CDR3 protein.

J gene: TRBJ2-5; V gene: TRBV6-1; CDR3 protein: ASRNREGETQY
J gene: TRBJ2-1; V gene: TRBV4-1; CDR3 protein: ASSPATGELNEQF
J gene: TRBJ1-1; V gene: TRBV30; CDR3 protein: AWSPLGRGENTEAF
J gene: TRBJ2-7; V gene: TRBV18; CDR3 protein: ASSLTTSGLSYEQY
J gene: TRBJ2-2; V gene: TRBV5-1; CDR3 protein: ASSVVSSREAYGTGELF
J gene: TRBJ1-1; V gene: TRBV4-3; CDR3 protein: ASSQDRVNTEAF
J gene: TRBJ2-1; V gene: TRBV6-6; CDR3 protein: ASSLGGGTDYNEQF
J gene: TRBJ2-3; V gene: TRBV29-1; CDR3 protein: SVPQALGSSTDTQY
J gene: TRBJ2-3; V gene: TRBV29-1; CDR3 protein: SVDSGIDTQY
J gene: TRBJ1-2; V gene: TRBV6-1; CDR3 protein: ASSENINYGYT
J gene: TRBJ2-7; V gene: TRBV11-1; CDR3 protein: ASSSRRGVGTASYEQY
J gene: TRBJ1-1; V gene: TRBV7-9; CDR3 protein: ASSGAKTGLAEAF
J gene: TRBJ2-1; V gene: TRBV4-2; CDR3 protein: ASSQAPSGGAFEQF
J gene: TRBJ1-1; V gene: TRBV6-1; CDR3 protein: ASRKSTGGTEAF
J gene: TRBJ2-1; V gene: TRBV6-5; CDR3 protein: ASSYSGQGMSEQF
J gene: TRBJ2-3; V gene: TRBV30; CDR3 protein: AWSVKRGGTDTQY
J gene: TRBJ2-1; V gene: TRBV7-9; CDR3 protein: ASRGGEAASYNEQF
J gene: TRBJ2-3; V gene: TRBV7-2; CDR3 protein: ASSLEGTSTDTQY
J gene: TRBJ1-2; V gene: TRBV7-8; CDR3 protein: ASSLVGGADYGYT
J gene: TRBJ1-1; V gene: TRBV12-5; CDR3 protein: ASGPPVVEGLAEAF
J gene: TRBJ1-5; V gene: TRBV23-1; CDR3 protein: ASSPMRAQPQH
J gene: TRBJ1-5; V gene: TRBV27; CDR3 protein: ASGENQPQH
J gene: TRBJ1-5; V gene: TRBV6-6; CDR3 protein: ASIPRGSNQPQH
J gene: TRBJ2-1; V gene: TRBV7-2; CDR3 protein: ASSSGTSGFDEQF
J gene: TRBJ2-1; V gene: TRBV6-1; CDR3 protein: ASSEGGGPNEQF
J gene: TRBJ2-3; V gene: TRBV27; CDR3 protein: ASSWDRVSDTQY
J gene: TRBJ1-4; V gene: TRBV4-1; CDR3 protein: ASSPRELQATNEKLF
J gene: TRBJ1-2; V gene: TRBV6-1; CDR3 protein: ASSERTVGQDPYGYT
J gene: TRBJ2-7; V gene: TRBV7-2; CDR3 protein: ASSSRTDGEQY
J gene: TRBJ2-3; V gene: TRBV5-1; CDR3 protein: ASSLAAGGDTQY
J gene: TRBJ2-1; V gene: TRBV2; CDR3 protein: AITTSGGPQSSYNEQF
J gene: TRBJ2-2; V gene: TRBV21-1; CDR3 protein: ASSKARTSGNTGELF
J gene: TRBJ1-2; V gene: TRBV9; CDR3 protein: ASSEGGGVPNYGYT
J gene: TRBJ1-2; V gene: TRBV19; CDR3 protein: ASSRRETNYGYT
J gene: TRBJ2-5; V gene: TRBV5-6; CDR3 protein: ASSLLGRGLETQY
J gene: TRBJ1-6; V gene: TRBV5-5; CDR3 protein: ASSSGTGGASPLH
J gene: TRBJ2-7; V gene: TRBV5-1; CDR3 protein: ASSSGQGYSYEQY
J gene: TRBJ1-2; V gene: TRBV6-6; CDR3 protein: ASRAPQGANYGYT
J gene: TRBJ1-5; V gene: TRBV6-5; CDR3 protein: ASSYTLTSNQPQH